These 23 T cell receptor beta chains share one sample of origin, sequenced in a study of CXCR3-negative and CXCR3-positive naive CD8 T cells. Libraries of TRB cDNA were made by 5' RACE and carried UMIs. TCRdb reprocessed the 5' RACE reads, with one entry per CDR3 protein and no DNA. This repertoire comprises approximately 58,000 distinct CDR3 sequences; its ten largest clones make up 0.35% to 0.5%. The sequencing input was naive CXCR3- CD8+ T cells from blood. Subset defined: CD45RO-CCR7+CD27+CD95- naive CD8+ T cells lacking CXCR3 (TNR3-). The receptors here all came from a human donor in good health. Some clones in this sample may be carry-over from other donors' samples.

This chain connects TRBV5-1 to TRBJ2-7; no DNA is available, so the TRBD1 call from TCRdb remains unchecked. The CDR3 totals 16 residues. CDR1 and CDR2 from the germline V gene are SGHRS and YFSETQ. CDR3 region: CASSGEQGDLTYEQYF.

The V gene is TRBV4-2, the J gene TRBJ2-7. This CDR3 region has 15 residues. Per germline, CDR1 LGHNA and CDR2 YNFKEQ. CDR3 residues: CASSQDFQWTYEQYF.

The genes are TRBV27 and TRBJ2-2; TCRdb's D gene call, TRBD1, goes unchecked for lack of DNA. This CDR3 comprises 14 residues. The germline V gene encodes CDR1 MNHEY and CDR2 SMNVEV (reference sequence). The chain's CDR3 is CASTWTGDTGELFF.

The CDR3 loop reads CAKTGTGLRLWPEFHNEQFF. The chain couples TRBV6-2 or TRBV6-3 to TRBJ2-1; TCRdb's D gene call, TRBD1, goes unchecked for lack of DNA. Germline CDR1 MNHEY, CDR2 SVGEGT. This CDR3 comprises 20 residues.

CDR3 in amino acids: CASSPMTGVITEAFF. This chain joins TRBV7-9 and TRBJ1-1; without DNA, the TCRdb call of TRBD1 cannot be checked. Germline V gene sequence: CDR1 SEHNR, CDR2 FQNEAQ (reference sequence). The length of the CDR3 is 15 residues. The whole variable domain, filled in from reference TRBV7-9 and TRBJ1-1, reads DTGVSQNPRHKITKRGQNVTFRCDPISEHNRLYWYRQTLGQGPEFLTYFQNEAQLEKSRLLSDRFSAERPKGSFSTLEIQRTEQGDSAMYLCASSPMTGVITEAFFGQGTRLTVV.

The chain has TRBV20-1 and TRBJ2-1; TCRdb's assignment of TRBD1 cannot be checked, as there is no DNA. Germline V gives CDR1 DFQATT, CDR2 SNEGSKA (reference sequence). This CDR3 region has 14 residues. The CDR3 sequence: CSARDSRVHNEQFF.

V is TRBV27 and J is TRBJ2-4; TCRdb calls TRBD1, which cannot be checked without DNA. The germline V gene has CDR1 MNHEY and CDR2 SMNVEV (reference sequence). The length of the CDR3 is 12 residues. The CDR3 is CASRDDGNIQYF.

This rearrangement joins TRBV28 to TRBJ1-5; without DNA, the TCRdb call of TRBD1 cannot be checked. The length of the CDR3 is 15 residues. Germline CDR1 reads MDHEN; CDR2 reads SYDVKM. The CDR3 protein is CASSLVAGGNQPQHF.

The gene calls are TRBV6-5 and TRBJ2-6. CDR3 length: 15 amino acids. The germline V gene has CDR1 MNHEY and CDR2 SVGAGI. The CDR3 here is CASTKDRSGANVLTF.

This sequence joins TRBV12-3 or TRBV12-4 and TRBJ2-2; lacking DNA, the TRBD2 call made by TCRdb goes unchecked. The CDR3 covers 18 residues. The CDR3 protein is CASSPLRTRGGNTGELFF.

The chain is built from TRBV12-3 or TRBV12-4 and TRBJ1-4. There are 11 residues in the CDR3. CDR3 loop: CASSQEEKLFF.

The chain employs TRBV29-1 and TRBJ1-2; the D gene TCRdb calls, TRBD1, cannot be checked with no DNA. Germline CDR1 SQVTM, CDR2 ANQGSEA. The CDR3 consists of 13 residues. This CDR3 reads CSVEKGVDYGYTF.

The CDR3 protein is CASSSTGDYEQYF. The rearrangement joins TRBV7-9 to TRBJ2-7; TCRdb's D gene call, TRBD1, goes unchecked for lack of DNA. Germline V gene data show CDR1 as SEHNR and CDR2 as FQNEAQ (reference sequence). This CDR3 is built from 13 residues.

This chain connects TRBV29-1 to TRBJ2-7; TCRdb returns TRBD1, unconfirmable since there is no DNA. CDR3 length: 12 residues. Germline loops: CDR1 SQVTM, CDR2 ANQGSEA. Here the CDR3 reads CSGIGGSGEQYF.

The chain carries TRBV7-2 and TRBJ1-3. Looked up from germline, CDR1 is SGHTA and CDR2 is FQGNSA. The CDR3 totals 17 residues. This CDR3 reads CASSLLLGVSDGNTIYF.

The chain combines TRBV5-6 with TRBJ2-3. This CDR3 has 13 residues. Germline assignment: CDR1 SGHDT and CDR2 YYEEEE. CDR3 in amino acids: CASSGTSKDTQYF. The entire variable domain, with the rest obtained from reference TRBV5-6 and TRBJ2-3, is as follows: DAGVTQSPTHLIKTRGQQVTLRCSPKSGHDTVSWYQQALGQGPQFIFQYYEEEERQRGNFPDRFSGHQFPNYSSELNVNALLLGDSALYLCASSGTSKDTQYFGPGTRLTVL.

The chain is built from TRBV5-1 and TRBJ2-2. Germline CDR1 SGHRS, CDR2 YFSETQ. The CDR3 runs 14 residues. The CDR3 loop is CASSFGRNTGELFF.

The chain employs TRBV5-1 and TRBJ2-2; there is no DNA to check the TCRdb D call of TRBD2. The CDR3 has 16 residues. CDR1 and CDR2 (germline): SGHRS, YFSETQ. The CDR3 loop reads CASSLPSGENTGELFF.

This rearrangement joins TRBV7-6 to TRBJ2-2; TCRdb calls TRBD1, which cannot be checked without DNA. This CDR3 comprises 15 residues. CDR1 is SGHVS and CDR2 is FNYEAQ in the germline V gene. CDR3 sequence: CASSLRRQGTGELFF.

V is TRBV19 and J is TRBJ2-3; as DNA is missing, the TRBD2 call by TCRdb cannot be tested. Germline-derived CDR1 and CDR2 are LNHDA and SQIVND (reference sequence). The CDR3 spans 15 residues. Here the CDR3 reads CASSISSGLTDTQYF.

CDR3 sequence reads: CASSQEPGGADTQYF. The chain joins TRBV3-1 to TRBJ2-3; TCRdb indicates TRBD1, and absent DNA this call remains unverified. Germline assignment: CDR1 LGHDT and CDR2 YNNKEL (reference sequence). This CDR3 spans 15 amino acids.

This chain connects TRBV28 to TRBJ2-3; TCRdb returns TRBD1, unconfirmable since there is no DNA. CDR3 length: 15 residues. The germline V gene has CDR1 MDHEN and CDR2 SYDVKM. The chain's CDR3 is CASSLLDRGSDTQYF.

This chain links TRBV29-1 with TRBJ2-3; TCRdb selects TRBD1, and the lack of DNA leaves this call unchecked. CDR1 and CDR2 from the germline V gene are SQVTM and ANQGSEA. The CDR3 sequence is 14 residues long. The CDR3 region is CSVEGLPNTDTQYF.